The entry that follows covers one T cell receptor beta chain sequence. At one boundary the junction diverges from the germline segment, which might be a read error. This entry belongs to a study of blood T cell repertoires in COVID-19. Using immunoSEQ multiplex PCR, the repertoire was profiled, and TCRdb retains in-frame clones only, with some absent. The table lists around 250,000 clones, about 86% of them singletons, with about 4% in the top ten. In germline, CDR1 is SGHRS, CDR2 YFSETQ. This CDR3 region has 17 residues. Participants, roughly 18 to 90 years old, spanned approximately 26 US areas. The V call is TRBV5-1, the J call TRBJ1-1; D possibly corresponds to TRBD1 (5 bases). This receptor was identified in a man aged 30 to 45 with acute COVID-19. Sequencing was done on a sample of PBMCs or T cells enriched from blood (not recorded which). CDR3 nucleotide sequence: TGTGCCAGCAGCCCCTCCGGCAGGGCCGGCGGGAACACTGAAGCTTTCTTT. This sequence encodes CASSPSGRAGGNTEAFF.